In its sample, the clone carrying this T cell receptor beta chain is medium-sized. TCRdb re-called the reads through MiXCR, storing one row per CDR3 protein. The sample has around 1,800 distinct CDR3 sequences; about 16% are singletons. CDR3 length equals 12 residues. Trimming took 6 bases from V and 6 from J; bases not matched to a gene: 4. Germline CDR1 is LNHDA and CDR2 is SQIVND (reference sequence). This record belongs to a study of liver allograft versus peripheral blood T cells. Turning to the study itself: Transplanted-liver and recipient peripheral blood T cell receptor repertoires were compared.

V is TRBV19 and J is TRBJ2-7, with TRBD1 matching over 8 bases. The source is a human patient who had a liver transplant. Some T cells may be graft donor cells. CDR3 nucleotides: TGTGCCAGTAGCCTTGGACAGGGCGAGCAGTACTTC. It encodes CASSLGQGEQYF. Full variable domain (remainder filled in from reference TRBV19 and TRBJ2-7): DGGITQSPKYLFRKEGQNVTLSCEQNLNHDAMYWYRQDPGQGLRLIYYSQIVNDFQKGDIAEGYSVSREKKESFPLTVTSAQKNPTAFYLCASSLGQGEQYFGPGTRLTVT.